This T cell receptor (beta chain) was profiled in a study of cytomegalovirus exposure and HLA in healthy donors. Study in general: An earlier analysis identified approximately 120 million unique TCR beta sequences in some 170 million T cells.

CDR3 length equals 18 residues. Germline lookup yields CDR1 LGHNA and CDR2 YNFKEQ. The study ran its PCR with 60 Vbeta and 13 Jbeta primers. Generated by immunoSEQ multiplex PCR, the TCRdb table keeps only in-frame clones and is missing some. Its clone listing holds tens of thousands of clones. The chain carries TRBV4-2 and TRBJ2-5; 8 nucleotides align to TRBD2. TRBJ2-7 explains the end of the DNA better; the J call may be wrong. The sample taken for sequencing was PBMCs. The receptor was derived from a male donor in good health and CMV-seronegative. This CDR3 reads CASSQGEGDSGIPYEQYF. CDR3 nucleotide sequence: TGTGCCAGCAGCCAAGGTGAAGGGGATAGCGGGATCCCATACGAGCAGTACTTC.